This TCR beta chain was found in a study of identical twins' blood T cells. Study-wide points: Shared environment remains a possible cause of twin similarity.

In regard to this clonotype: Its target is unknown.

TCRdb redid the calling of the 5' RACE reads with MiXCR, one entry per CDR3 protein. The sample includes 350,000 to 400,000 distinct CDR3 sequences, about 28% seen only once; the top ten take around 5.6%. Material: PBMCs. The sequence was obtained from a woman aged 18 to 55 in good health.

As DNA, the CDR3 is TGTGCCAGCAGCCCTATCTCTGGGGGCACTGAAGCTTTCTTT. Translation: CASSPISGGTEAFF. The J gene is TRBJ1-1, the V gene TRBV9, with a tentative D call TRBD1 (5 bases). The CDR3 is 14 residues long. The V end was cut by 4 bases, the J end by 4 bases, with 14 bases between. Germline CDR1 reads SGDLS; CDR2 reads YYNGEE.